Presented here are 30 T cell receptor beta chains from one specimen sequenced in a study of shared clonotypes between healthy human individuals. Assay used: immunoSEQ multiplex PCR; TCRdb lists only in-frame clones, some missing. Among 1.6 million or so clones listed, approximately 96% were seen once. Material for sequencing was naive CD4+ T cells sorted from blood. The subset here: CD45RA+ positively selected. The receptor source for this set is a young man in good health.

The V and J genes are TRBV2 and TRBJ1-5, with TRBD1 matching 7 bases. The length of the CDR3 is 14 residues. Per germline, CDR1 SNHLY and CDR2 FYNNEI. V lost 8 bases, J lost 7 bases, and 11 bases stayed unmatched. CDR3 sequence: CASEGRDRDQPQHF. CDR3 coding DNA: TGTGCCAGCGAGGGCAGAGACAGGGACCAGCCCCAGCATTTT.

In this sample, this clone turned up once. The V and J genes are TRBV15 and TRBJ2-5; 9 bases are a match to TRBD1. J gave up 3 bases and V 6 bases, and 8 bases lay outside the gene matches. The CDR3 has 15 residues. The germline gives CDR1 LNHNV, CDR2 YYDKDF (reference sequence). In DNA, the CDR3 is TGTGCCACCAGTCACGGGACAGGGTGGGAAGAGACCCAGTACTTC. It yields the protein CATSHGTGWEETQYF.

The V gene is TRBV2, the J gene TRBJ2-3; unclear D gene. Germline CDR1 reads SNHLY; CDR2 reads FYNNEI. V lost 8 bases and J 5 bases, leaving 11 bases between the germline ends. The CDR3 totals 12 residues. CDR3 region: CASAVVEDTQYF. The CDR3 nucleotides are TGTGCCAGCGCAGTGGTTGAAGATACGCAGTATTTT. The full variable domain, in which reference TRBV2 and TRBJ2-3 provide the parts outside the CDR3, is EPEVTQTPSHQVTQMGQEVILRCVPISNHLYFYWYRQILGQKVEFLVSFYNNEISEKSEIFDDQFSVERPDGSNFTLKIRSTKLEDSAMYFCASAVVEDTQYFGPGTRLTVL.

This chain joins TRBV19 and TRBJ1-5; maybe TRBD1 (6 bases). The germline V and J ends were trimmed by 10 bases and 5 bases, with 18 bases remaining between them. CDR1 LNHDA and CDR2 SQIVND come from the germline V gene (reference sequence). The CDR3 length is 14 residues. CDR3: CAISMGAGHQPQHF. CDR3 nucleotide sequence: TGTGCCATCTCAATGGGGGCGGGTCATCAGCCCCAGCATTTT.

The rearrangement joins TRBV28 to TRBJ2-4; D gene ambiguous. This CDR3 region has 16 residues. CDR1 and CDR2 from the germline V gene are MDHEN and SYDVKM. The V and J ends lost 7 bases and 2 bases respectively, with 18 bases between them. CDR3 nucleotide sequence: TGTGCCAGCACCCAATGGGGTGGTCGAACCAAAAACATTCAGTACTTC. Translated: CASTQWGGRTKNIQYF.

The V gene is TRBV6-1, the J gene TRBJ2-3; D might be TRBD1 (5 bases). Trimming removed 5 bases from V and 3 bases from J, with 12 bases in between. CDR1 is MNHNS and CDR2 is SASEGT in the germline V gene. There are 14 residues in the CDR3. CDR3 residues: CASSYLGRTDTQYF. In DNA, the CDR3 is TGTGCCAGCAGTTATTTGGGGCGAACAGATACGCAGTATTTT.

The V call is TRBV5-1, the J call TRBJ2-7; 9 nucleotides align to TRBD2. Trimming took 4 bases from V and 3 from J; bases not matched to a gene: 8. Germline CDR1 reads SGHRS; CDR2 reads YFSETQ. The CDR3 covers 15 residues. The CDR3 sequence is CASSRKTSGGYEQYF. The CDR3 coding sequence is TGCGCCAGCAGCCGGAAGACTAGCGGAGGCTACGAGCAGTACTTC.

The J gene is TRBJ2-2, the V gene TRBV5-5; 9 positions match TRBD1. This CDR3 is 16 amino acids long. Unmatched junction bases numbered 9, after V lost 6 bases and J lost 3 bases. CDR1 SGHKS and CDR2 YYEKEE come from the germline V gene (reference sequence). Written as DNA, the CDR3 is TGTGCCAGCACCAAACGGACAGGGGAATACACCGGGGAGCTGTTTTTT. It codes for CASTKRTGEYTGELFF.

Details on this clone: Distinct nucleotide sequences in the sample also encode this CDR3. The V gene is TRBV14, the J gene TRBJ2-7; D is uncertain. The CDR3 loop spans 12 amino acids. CDR1 SGHDN and CDR2 FVKESK come from the germline V gene. Trimming pared 1 base from V and 0 bases from J, leaving 1 base between. CDR3 DNA: TGTGCCAGCAGCCAAGGCTCCTACGAGCAGTACTTC. Protein: CASSQGSYEQYF.

This chain uses TRBV7-2 with TRBJ2-1, with 7 bases identical to TRBD2. The CDR3 covers 11 residues. With 6 bases clipped from V and 14 bases from J, the junction kept 7 bases outside the gene matches. Germline lookup yields CDR1 SGHTA and CDR2 FQGNSA. Here the CDR3 DNA reads TGTGCCAGCAGGATCGGGGGAGGGAAGTTCTTC. Residues: CASRIGGGKFF.

This sequence joins TRBV4-3 and TRBJ1-1; D gene ambiguous. This CDR3 has 13 amino acids. Trimming removed 3 bases from V and 4 bases from J, with 9 bases in between. Per germline, CDR1 LGHNA and CDR2 YSLEER. The CDR3 loop is CASSHKVGTEAFF. The CDR3 DNA reads TGCGCCAGCAGCCATAAGGTAGGCACTGAAGCTTTCTTT.

The chain has TRBV5-1 and TRBJ2-5; D is uncertain. Germline values: CDR1 SGHRS, CDR2 YFSETQ. V lost 1 base, J lost 3 bases, and 7 bases lay in between. The CDR3 runs 13 residues. The CDR3 DNA reads as TGCGCCAGCAGCTTGATAGTAGAAGAGACCCAGTACTTC. This sequence encodes CASSLIVEETQYF.

The rearrangement links TRBV4-3 to TRBJ1-4, with D tentatively TRBD1 (6 bases). In germline, CDR1 is LGHNA, CDR2 YSLEER. This CDR3 has 15 amino acids. The germline V and J ends were trimmed by 0 bases and 7 bases, with 12 bases remaining between them. Written as DNA, the CDR3 is TGCGCCAGCAGCCAAGATCTGGTGGACAGTGAAAAACTGTTTTTT. Translated, it gives CASSQDLVDSEKLFF.

The V call is TRBV19, the J call TRBJ2-7; 9 bases agree with TRBD1. Unmatched junction bases numbered 10, after V lost 4 bases and J lost 6 bases. Germline V lookup: CDR1 LNHDA, CDR2 SQIVND (reference sequence). CDR3 length: 15 amino acids. Here the CDR3 DNA reads TGTGCCAGTAGTACCTCCCCGGGACAGGGTACCGAGCAGTACTTC. This codes for CASSTSPGQGTEQYF.

About this clone: Other DNA sequences from this sample encode an identical CDR3 as well. This chain links TRBV2 with TRBJ2-3; 9 bases agree with TRBD1. This CDR3 has 15 residues. The V segment lost 1 base and the J segment 6 bases; nucleotides outside the gene matches: 5. Germline loops: CDR1 SNHLY, CDR2 FYNNEI. In DNA form, the CDR3 reads TGTGCCAGCAGTGAAGACAGGGGGCGAGGTGATACGCAGTATTTT. It encodes CASSEDRGRGDTQYF.

This clone is a singleton in its sample. This sequence joins TRBV12-5 and TRBJ2-3; unclear D gene. V dropped 0 bases and J dropped 4 bases, with 5 bases sitting between them. This CDR3 is 13 amino acids long. Germline loops: CDR1 LGHNT, CDR2 FRNRAP. Here the CDR3 reads CASGLVGADTQYF. The CDR3 region has the DNA TGTGCTAGTGGTTTGGTAGGCGCAGATACGCAGTATTTT.

The V gene is TRBV7-9, the J gene TRBJ2-2; unclear D gene. Germline CDR1 is SEHNR and CDR2 is FQNEAQ (reference sequence). V dropped 3 bases and J dropped 3 bases, with 11 bases sitting between them. The CDR3 is 15 residues long. CDR3 bases: TGTGCCAGCAGCTTTCCGGGTCTGCACACCGGGGAGCTGTTTTTT. Its protein is CASSFPGLHTGELFF.

The gene calls are TRBV10-2 and TRBJ2-2, with 7 bases matching TRBD2. Losses at the gene ends were 7 bases for V and 5 bases for J; bases not matched to a gene: 10. The CDR3 covers 15 residues. Germline CDR1 is WSHSY and CDR2 is SAAADI. CDR3 DNA sequence: TGCGCCAGCACTCGTGGCGGGAGATCAACCGGGGAGCTGTTTTTT. This codes for CASTRGGRSTGELFF.

The V call is TRBV5-1, the J call TRBJ1-3; D is perhaps TRBD1 (6 bases). Looked up from germline, CDR1 is SGHRS and CDR2 is YFSETQ. V was cut by 0 bases and J by 2 bases, with 9 bases left in between. The CDR3 extends over 15 amino acids. The CDR3 sequence: CASSLDQGPGNTIYF. The CDR3 DNA follows: TGCGCCAGCAGCTTGGATCAGGGGCCTGGAAACACCATATATTTT.

This chain links TRBV15 with TRBJ2-3; D possibly corresponds to TRBD2 (5 bases). Germline CDR1 and CDR2: LNHNV and YYDKDF (reference sequence). Trimming took off 4 bases at V and 0 bases at J, with 17 bases between the two ends. This CDR3 has 17 residues. CDR3 nucleotide sequence: TGTGCCACCAGCAAAACTAACGAGGGATTCAGCACAGATACGCAGTATTTT. Translated, it gives CATSKTNEGFSTDTQYF.

The V and J genes are TRBV28 and TRBJ2-4; TRBD2 matches 10 bases. Trimming cost V 3 bases and J 2 bases; bases outside gene matches: 7. The germline V gene encodes CDR1 MDHEN and CDR2 SYDVKM. The CDR3 runs 17 residues. CDR3 residues: CASSFLGTSVSKNIQYF. The CDR3 DNA follows: TGTGCCAGCAGTTTCTTGGGGACTAGCGTGTCCAAAAACATTCAGTACTTC.

The rearrangement links TRBV27 to TRBJ2-3; 12 nucleotides match TRBD2. Trimming took 6 bases from V and 5 from J; bases not matched to a gene: 12. The CDR3 loop spans 17 amino acids. The germline gives CDR1 MNHEY, CDR2 SMNVEV (reference sequence). In DNA, the CDR3 is TGTGCCAGCAGACTTAGGGTACTAGCGGGAGGTAAAGATACGCAGTATTTT. It yields the protein CASRLRVLAGGKDTQYF.

V and J are TRBV27 and TRBJ2-3; maybe TRBD1 (5 bases). The length of the CDR3 is 14 residues. V was clipped by 4 bases and J by 1 base, with 9 bases between them. Germline values: CDR1 MNHEY, CDR2 SMNVEV (reference sequence). This chain's CDR3 is CASSSQGGTDTQYF. The CDR3 coding sequence is TGTGCCAGCAGTTCTCAGGGTGGCACAGATACGCAGTATTTT.

This clone showed up just once. V is TRBV7-9 and J is TRBJ1-1; no clear D gene. This CDR3 comprises 14 residues. V was trimmed by 5 bases and J by 1 base, leaving 11 bases between them. The germline gives CDR1 SEHNR, CDR2 FQNEAQ (reference sequence). The CDR3 DNA sequence: TGTGCCAGCAGCCTGGCCCTCCCGAACACTGAAGCTTTCTTT. Encoded protein: CASSLALPNTEAFF.

This clone was detected once. Relative to the germline gene, one junction end is altered; a read error may explain this. The chain carries TRBV5-3 and TRBJ2-1; 8 bases agree with TRBD1. TRBV5-3 is an ORF; its function is uncertain. The CDR3 is made up of 15 amino acids. CDR3 sequence (DNA): TGTGCCAGCAGCTCACGACAGGGGTTCTACAATGAGCAGTTCTTC. Encoded protein: CASSSRQGFYNEQFF.

The chain employs TRBV7-8 and TRBJ2-6; the D is unclear. V shed 6 bases and J shed 0 bases, with 9 bases lying between them. CDR3 length: 15 amino acids. Germline CDR1 is SGHVS and CDR2 is FQNEAQ. CDR3: CASSSRLSGANVLTF. CDR3 in DNA: TGTGCCAGCAGTTCCAGGCTCTCTGGGGCCAACGTCCTGACTTTC.

This clone occurred once. The J gene is TRBJ2-3, the V gene TRBV28, with D possibly TRBD1 on 5 matching bases. Per the germline V gene, CDR1 is MDHEN and CDR2 is SYDVKM. This CDR3 is built from 16 residues. V was trimmed by 7 bases and J by 4 bases, leaving 21 bases between them. CDR3 loop: CASTSGRWGLADTQYF. CDR3 nucleotides: TGTGCCAGCACGTCCGGAAGGTGGGGCTTGGCAGATACGCAGTATTTT.

The CDR3 DNA is TGTGCCAGTAGTTTACTCCACCTCGGGACAAAGTACAATGAGCAGTTCTTC. Protein sequence: CASSLLHLGTKYNEQFF. This rearrangement joins TRBV19 to TRBJ2-1; a possible D gene is TRBD1 (6 bases). The germline V gene encodes CDR1 LNHDA and CDR2 SQIVND (reference sequence). Deletions cut 5 bases from V and 4 bases from J, with 21 bases between. The CDR3 runs to 17 residues. The full variable domain, rest sourced from reference TRBV19 and TRBJ2-1, is DGGITQSPKYLFRKEGQNVTLSCEQNLNHDAMYWYRQDPGQGLRLIYYSQIVNDFQKGDIAEGYSVSREKKESFPLTVTSAQKNPTAFYLCASSLLHLGTKYNEQFFGPGTRLTVL.

This chain connects TRBV2 to TRBJ2-3, with a weak D call TRBD1 (6 bases). The V end lost 4 bases, the J end lost 2 bases, and 10 bases lay between the germline ends. The CDR3 spans 14 residues. Looked up from germline, CDR1 is SNHLY and CDR2 is FYNNEI. The CDR3: CASSGTAYTDTQYF. The CDR3 DNA reads TGTGCCAGCAGTGGGACAGCTTACACAGATACGCAGTATTTT. The full variable domain, its missing parts supplied by reference TRBV2 and TRBJ2-3, is EPEVTQTPSHQVTQMGQEVILRCVPISNHLYFYWYRQILGQKVEFLVSFYNNEISEKSEIFDDQFSVERPDGSNFTLKIRSTKLEDSAMYFCASSGTAYTDTQYFGPGTRLTVL.

The chain is built from TRBV5-1 and TRBJ1-1; D unclear. With 0 bases removed from V and 6 bases from J, the gap between germline ends came to 9 bases. Germline values: CDR1 SGHRS, CDR2 YFSETQ. This CDR3 is 13 amino acids long. The CDR3 region has the DNA TGCGCCAGCAGCTTGGGTCAGCTCGCTGAAGCTTTCTTT. It yields the protein CASSLGQLAEAFF.